The 8 T cell receptor beta chains listed next were all sequenced from one sample in a study of OX40 agonist ivuxolimab in advanced cancers. Repertoires were generated with immunoSEQ multiplex PCR, while TCRdb's copy carries only in-frame clones and drops some. This table has about 35,000 clones, about 76% appearing once. Sequenced here: CD4+ or CD8+ T cells sorted from blood, sampled in a trial of the OX40 agonist ivuxolimab. These receptors originate from an adult with an advanced solid tumor such as melanoma, head and neck, liver or kidney cancer.

The V call is TRBV10-3, the J call TRBJ2-5; 9 nucleotides match TRBD2. Germline-derived CDR1 and CDR2 are ENHRY and SYGVKD. Germline trimming cut 10 bases from V and 4 bases from J; bases unmatched to any gene: 7. The CDR3 runs to 13 residues. The CDR3 spells CATHGTSRETQYF. CDR3 sequence (DNA): TGTGCCACTCACGGGACTAGCAGAGAGACCCAGTACTTC.

This chain uses TRBV7-2 with TRBJ2-4; D unresolved. V gave up 3 bases and J gave up 0 bases, with 9 bases separating them. Germline lookup yields CDR1 SGHTA and CDR2 FQGNSA. The CDR3 totals 15 residues. The CDR3 loop reads CASSLGSRAKNIQYF. The CDR3 region has the DNA TGTGCCAGCAGCTTGGGAAGTAGAGCCAAAAACATTCAGTACTTC.

The chain uses TRBV27 and TRBJ1-1; the D gene is possibly TRBD1 (5 bases). V dropped 4 bases and J dropped 1 base, with 10 bases sitting between them. CDR1 MNHEY and CDR2 SMNVEV come from the germline V gene (reference sequence). This CDR3 region has 14 residues. CDR3 nucleotide sequence: TGTGCCAGCAGTTCCGGGACGTCGAACACTGAAGCTTTCTTT. Translated: CASSSGTSNTEAFF.

This clone has a single count. The V call is TRBV6-5, the J call TRBJ1-2, with 10 nucleotides matching TRBD1. This CDR3 comprises 15 residues. V gave up 6 bases and J gave up 5 bases; unmatched junction bases: 9. Germline CDR1 reads MNHEY; CDR2 reads SVGAGI. This CDR3 reads CASSANPGQGYGYTF. CDR3 nucleotide sequence: TGTGCCAGCAGCGCAAATCCGGGACAGGGGTATGGCTACACCTTC.

This chain links TRBV20-1 with TRBJ1-1; no reliable D call. V was clipped by 4 bases and J by 5 bases, with 5 bases between them. The CDR3 is made up of 10 amino acids. In germline, CDR1 is DFQATT, CDR2 SNEGSKA (reference sequence). Here the CDR3 DNA reads TGCAGTGCTAAGAGGACTGAAGCTTTCTTT. It is translated as CSAKRTEAFF.

The chain is built from TRBV5-1 and TRBJ2-7; D is possibly TRBD2 (6 bases). V was pared by 2 bases and J by 3 bases, with 15 bases between. Germline loops: CDR1 SGHRS, CDR2 YFSETQ. This CDR3 contains 15 residues. CDR3 coding DNA: TGCGCCAGCAGCTTTGGCGGGGCAGATAGCTACGAGCAGTACGTC. Protein: CASSFGGADSYEQYV.

The chain joins TRBV6-5 to TRBJ1-1; D is undetermined. The V gene lost 0 bases and the J gene lost 4 bases, with 12 bases spanning the gap. The CDR3 has 15 amino acids. Germline CDR1 reads MNHEY; CDR2 reads SVGAGI. The CDR3 is CASSYSAGRSTEAFF. The CDR3 nucleotides are TGTGCCAGCAGTTACTCGGCAGGTCGGAGCACTGAAGCTTTCTTT.

The CDR3, as DNA: TGTGCCAGCAGCTTGGCGGGTGGACTAGCGGAGACCCAGTACTTC. Protein sequence: CASSLAGGLAETQYF. The chain has TRBV5-4 and TRBJ2-5; TRBD2 matches at 9 bases. The CDR3 runs 15 residues. V lost 0 bases and J lost 5; bases outside the gene matches: 5. Germline values: CDR1 SGHNT, CDR2 YYREEE (reference sequence).